The present entry profiles one T cell receptor (beta chain) with its context. The antigen is undetermined. The data are from a study of metastatic and nonmetastatic thyroid tumors. The overall study: The comparison covered peripheral blood and tumor or nodule tissue in malignant and benign thyroid patients.

Thyroid surgery took place with no prior treatment in any patient. TCRdb re-called the PCR reads with MiXCR. This table has 25,000 to 35,000 clones, around a quarter appearing once. Whole-study findings and limits: In both blood and tumor samples, TCR beta diversity was reported significantly higher for malignant than benign nodules.

This sequence originates from a female donor with papillary thyroid cancer or a benign thyroid nodule (not recorded which). Some clones in this sample may be carry-over from other donors' samples. Sequencing was performed on blood.

The CDR3: CARIYRGNSPLHF. The CDR3 DNA follows: TGTGCCAGGATCTACAGAGGTAATTCACCCCTCCACTTT. J is TRBJ1-6 and V is TRBV11-3; D is uncertain. CDR3 length: 13 amino acids. V was shortened by 9 bases and J by 6 bases, with 12 bases between the two germline ends. The germline CDR1 and CDR2 sequences are SGHNT and YENEEA.